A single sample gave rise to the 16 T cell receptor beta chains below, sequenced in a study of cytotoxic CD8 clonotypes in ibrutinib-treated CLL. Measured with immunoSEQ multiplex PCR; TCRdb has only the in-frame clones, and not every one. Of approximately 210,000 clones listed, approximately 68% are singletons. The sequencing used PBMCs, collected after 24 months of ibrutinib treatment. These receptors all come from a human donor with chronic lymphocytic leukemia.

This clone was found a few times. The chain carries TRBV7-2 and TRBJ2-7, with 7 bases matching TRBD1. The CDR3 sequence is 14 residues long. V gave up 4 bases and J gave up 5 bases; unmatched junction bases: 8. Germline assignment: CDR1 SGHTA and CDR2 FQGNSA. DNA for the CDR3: TGTGCCAGCAGCTCTCAGACAGGGCTACACGAGCAGTACTTC. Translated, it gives CASSSQTGLHEQYF.

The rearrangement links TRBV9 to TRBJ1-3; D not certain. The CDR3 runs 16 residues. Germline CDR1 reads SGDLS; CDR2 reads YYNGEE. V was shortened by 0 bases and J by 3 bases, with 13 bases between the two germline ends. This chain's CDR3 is CASSVDVTIGGNTIYF. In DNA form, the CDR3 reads TGTGCCAGCAGCGTAGATGTTACTATCGGTGGAAACACCATATATTTT. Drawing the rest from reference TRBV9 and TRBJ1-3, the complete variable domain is DSGVTQTPKHLITATGQRVTLRCSPRSGDLSVYWYQQSLDQGLQFLIQYYNGEERAKGNILERFSAQQFPDLHSELNLSSLELGDSALYFCASSVDVTIGGNTIYFGEGSWLTVV.

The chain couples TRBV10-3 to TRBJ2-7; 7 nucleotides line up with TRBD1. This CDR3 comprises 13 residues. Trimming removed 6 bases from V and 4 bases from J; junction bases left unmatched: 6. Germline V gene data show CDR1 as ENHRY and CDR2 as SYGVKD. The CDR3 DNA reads TGTGCCATCAGGAGACAGGGTGGGTACGAGCAGTACTTC. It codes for CAIRRQGGYEQYF.

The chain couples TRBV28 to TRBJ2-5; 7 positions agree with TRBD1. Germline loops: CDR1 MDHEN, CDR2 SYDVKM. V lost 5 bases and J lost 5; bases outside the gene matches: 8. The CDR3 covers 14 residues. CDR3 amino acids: CASSPTGDGETQYF. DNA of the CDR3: TGTGCCAGCAGTCCCACAGGGGACGGCGAGACCCAGTACTTC.

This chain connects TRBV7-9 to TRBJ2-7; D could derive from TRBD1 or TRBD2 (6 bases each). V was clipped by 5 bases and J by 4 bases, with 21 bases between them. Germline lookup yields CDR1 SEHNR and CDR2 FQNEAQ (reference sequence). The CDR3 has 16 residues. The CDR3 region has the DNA TGTGCCAGCAGCCCAGGAGGGACACTAGGGCGGTACGAGCAGTACTTC. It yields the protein CASSPGGTLGRYEQYF.

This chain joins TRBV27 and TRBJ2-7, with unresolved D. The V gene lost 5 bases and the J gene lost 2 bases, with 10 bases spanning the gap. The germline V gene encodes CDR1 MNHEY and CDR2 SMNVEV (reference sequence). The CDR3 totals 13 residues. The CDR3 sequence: CASSPNYPYEQYF. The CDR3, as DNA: TGTGCCAGCAGTCCGAATTATCCCTACGAGCAGTACTTC.

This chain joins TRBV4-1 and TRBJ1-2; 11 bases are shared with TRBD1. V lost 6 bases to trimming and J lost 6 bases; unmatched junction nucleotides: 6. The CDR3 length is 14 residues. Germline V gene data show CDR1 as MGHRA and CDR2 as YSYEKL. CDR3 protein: CASSQPGQGDGYTF. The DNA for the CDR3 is TGCGCCAGCAGTCAACCGGGACAGGGGGATGGCTACACCTTC.

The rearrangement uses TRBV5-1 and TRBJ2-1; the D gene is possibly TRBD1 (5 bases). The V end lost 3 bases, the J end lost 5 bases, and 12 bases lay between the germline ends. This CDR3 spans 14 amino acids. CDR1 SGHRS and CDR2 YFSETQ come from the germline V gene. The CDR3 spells CASSSQGSNNEQFF. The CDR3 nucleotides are TGCGCCAGCAGCTCTCAGGGATCCAACAATGAGCAGTTCTTC.

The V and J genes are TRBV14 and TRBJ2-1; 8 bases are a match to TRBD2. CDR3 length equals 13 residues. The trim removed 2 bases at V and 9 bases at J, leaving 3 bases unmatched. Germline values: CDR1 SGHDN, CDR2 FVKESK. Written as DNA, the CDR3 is TGTGCCAGCAGCCAACAGCGGGAGAGTGAGCAGTTCTTC. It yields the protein CASSQQRESEQFF.

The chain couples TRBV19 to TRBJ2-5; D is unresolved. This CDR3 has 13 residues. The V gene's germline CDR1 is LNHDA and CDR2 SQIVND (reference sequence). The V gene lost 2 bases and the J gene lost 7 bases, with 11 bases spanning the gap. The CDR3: CASSILYPGTQYF. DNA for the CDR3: TGTGCCAGTAGTATACTCTACCCGGGGACCCAGTACTTC.

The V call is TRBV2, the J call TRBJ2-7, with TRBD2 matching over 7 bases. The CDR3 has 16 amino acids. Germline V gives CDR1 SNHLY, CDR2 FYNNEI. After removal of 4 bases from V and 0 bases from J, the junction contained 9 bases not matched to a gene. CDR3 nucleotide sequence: TGTGCCAGCAGTGTTTTTGGCGGGGGAAGCTCCTACGAGCAGTACTTC. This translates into CASSVFGGGSSYEQYF.

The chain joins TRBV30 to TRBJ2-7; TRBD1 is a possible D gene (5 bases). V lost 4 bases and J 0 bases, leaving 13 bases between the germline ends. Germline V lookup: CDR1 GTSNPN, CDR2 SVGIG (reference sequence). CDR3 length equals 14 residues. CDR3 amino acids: CAWTQDMSSYEQYF. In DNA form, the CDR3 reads TGTGCCTGGACCCAGGACATGAGCTCCTACGAGCAGTACTTC.

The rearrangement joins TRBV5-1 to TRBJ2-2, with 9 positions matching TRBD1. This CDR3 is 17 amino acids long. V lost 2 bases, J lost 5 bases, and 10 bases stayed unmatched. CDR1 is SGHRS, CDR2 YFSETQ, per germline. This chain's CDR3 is CASSLQPGQGYTGELFF. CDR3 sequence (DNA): TGCGCCAGCAGCTTACAACCGGGACAGGGATATACCGGGGAGCTGTTTTTT.

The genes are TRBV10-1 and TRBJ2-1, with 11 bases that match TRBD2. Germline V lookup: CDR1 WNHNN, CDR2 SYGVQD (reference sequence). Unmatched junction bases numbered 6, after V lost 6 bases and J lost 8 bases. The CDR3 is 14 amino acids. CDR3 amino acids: CASSIAGGPYEQFF. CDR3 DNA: TGCGCCAGCAGCATAGCGGGAGGGCCCTATGAGCAGTTCTTC.

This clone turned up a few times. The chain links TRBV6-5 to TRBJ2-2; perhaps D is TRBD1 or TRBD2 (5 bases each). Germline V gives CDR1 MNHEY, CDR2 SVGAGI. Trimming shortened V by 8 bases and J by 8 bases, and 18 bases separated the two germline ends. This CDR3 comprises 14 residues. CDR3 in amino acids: CASGTNSGLGELFF. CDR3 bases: TGTGCCAGCGGGACCAATTCAGGGTTGGGGGAGCTGTTTTTT.

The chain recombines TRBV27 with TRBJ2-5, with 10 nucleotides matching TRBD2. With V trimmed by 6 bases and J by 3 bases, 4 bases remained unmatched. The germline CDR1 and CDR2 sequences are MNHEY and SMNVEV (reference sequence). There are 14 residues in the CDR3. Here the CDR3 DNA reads TGTGCCAGCAGCGGGACTAGCGTAAAAGAGACCCAGTACTTC. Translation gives CASSGTSVKETQYF.